This is a list of T cell receptor beta chains from one sample in a study of read filtering for tumor transcriptome and immune sequencing. TCRdb re-called the reads through MiXCR, storing one row per CDR3 protein. The sample lists 60,000 or so distinct CDR3 sequences, roughly 18% occurring once. Material: a population of CD138-negative cells sorted from bone marrow. These receptors were taken from a donor at least 40 years old with multiple myeloma. The CDR3 runs from the conserved cysteine through the conserved F or W. Fields, in order: J gene, V gene, D gene, clone size, CDR3 protein, CDR3 DNA. The D gene is left open where the match is weak. A row's size may be missing; if present it is once, few, many or a size class.

>TRBJ1-4|TRBV7-8|TRBD1|NA
CASSRQGGATNEKLFF
TGTGCCAGCAGCAGACAGGGGGGTGCAACTAATGAAAAACTGTTTTTT
>TRBJ2-1|TRBV5-4|TRBD1|many
CASRPGQYLGSEQFF
TGTGCCAGCAGACCGGGACAGTATCTCGGTTCTGAGCAGTTCTTC
>TRBJ1-1|TRBV3-1|NA|many
CASSQNRGGEAFF
TGTGCCAGCAGCCAGAACCGGGGTGGTGAAGCTTTCTTT
>TRBJ2-2|TRBV28|TRBD1|many
CASTPGQGGELFF
TGTGCCAGCACCCCGGGACAGGGCGGGGAGCTGTTTTTT
>TRBJ1-1|TRBV7-9|NA|many
CASSLGPTRGNTEAFF
TGTGCCAGCAGCTTAGGACCGACCCGGGGTAACACTGAAGCTTTCTTT
>TRBJ1-3|TRBV24-1|NA|NA
CATSDYREGSGNTIYF
TGTGCCACCAGTGACTACAGGGAAGGGTCTGGAAACACCATATATTTT
>TRBJ1-5|TRBV7-3|NA|few
CASSLIPEGPQHF
TGTGCCAGCAGCTTAATCCCCGAGGGGCCCCAGCATTTT
>TRBJ2-3|TRBV9|TRBD1|NA
CASSAEGAADTQYF
TGTGCCAGCAGCGCAGAGGGGGCCGCAGATACGCAGTATTTT
>TRBJ2-5|TRBV10-3|NA|many
CAISESNSGETQYF
TGTGCCATCAGTGAGTCGAATAGCGGAGAGACCCAGTACTTC
>TRBJ2-1|TRBV5-1|TRBD2|many
CASSLGTSGHNEQFF
TGCGCCAGCAGCTTGGGGACTAGCGGTCACAATGAGCAGTTCTTC
>TRBJ2-1|TRBV7-3|TRBD2|many
CASSFSGAPYNEQFF
TGTGCCAGCAGCTTCAGCGGGGCCCCGTACAATGAGCAGTTCTTC
>TRBJ2-3|TRBV4-1|TRBD2|many
CASSLSTSGGPDTQYF
TGCGCCAGCAGCCTCTCTACTAGCGGGGGACCAGATACGCAGTATTTT
>TRBJ2-2|TRBV7-6|NA|many
CASSPTIYANTGELFF
TGTGCCAGCAGTCCAACAATTTACGCGAACACCGGGGAGCTGTTTTTT
>TRBJ2-1|TRBV20-1|TRBD2|NA
CSAREIAGGLEQFF
TGCAGTGCTAGAGAAATAGCGGGGGGGCTAGAGCAGTTCTTC
>TRBJ2-2|TRBV29-1|TRBD2|many
CSVGLAGTGELFF
TGCAGCGTTGGGCTAGCGGGGACCGGGGAGCTGTTTTTT
>TRBJ2-5|TRBV5-1|TRBD1|NA
CGSSLNRGQETQYF
TGCGGCAGCAGTTTGAACAGGGGGCAAGAGACCCAGTACTTC
>TRBJ2-7|TRBV29-1|TRBD1|few
CSVDGTGGLYEQYF
TGCAGCGTTGATGGGACAGGGGGCCTCTACGAGCAGTACTTC
>TRBJ1-3|TRBV6-5|NA|few
CASSYLRQEGGNTIYF
TGTGCCAGCAGTTACCTACGACAGGAAGGTGGAAACACCATATATTTT
>TRBJ2-7|TRBV5-1|NA|many
CASSFKSGDSSYEQYF
TGCGCCAGCAGCTTTAAGAGCGGGGACAGCTCCTACGAGCAGTACTTC
>TRBJ2-1|TRBV19|NA|many
CASSSVGSIYNEQFF
TGTGCCAGTAGTAGTGTGGGGAGCATCTACAATGAGCAGTTCTTC
>TRBJ2-2|TRBV29-1|NA|many
CSGGPNTGELFF
TGCAGCGGAGGACCGAACACCGGGGAGCTGTTTTTT
>TRBJ2-3|TRBV19|NA|many
CASNRASTDTQYF
TGTGCCAGTAACAGGGCGAGCACAGATACGCAGTATTTT
>TRBJ2-1|TRBV30|TRBD2|many
CAWSVRSGGAYNEQFF
TGTGCCTGGAGTGTACGTTCGGGGGGGGCCTACAATGAGCAGTTCTTC
>TRBJ2-5|TRBV29-1|NA|many
CSVTGRGGKWETQYF
TGCAGCGTCACAGGGAGGGGAGGTAAATGGGAGACCCAGTACTTC
>TRBJ2-1|TRBV28|TRBD2|NA
CASSPFGRAGNEQFF
TGTGCCAGCAGTCCTTTCGGGAGGGCGGGCAATGAGCAGTTCTTC
>TRBJ2-7|TRBV6-6|NA|many
CASTGSYEQYF
TGTGCCAGCACCGGGAGTTACGAGCAGTACTTC
>TRBJ2-1|TRBV4-1|TRBD2|once
CASSLKGLAGGANEQFF
TGCGCCAGCAGCCTCAAGGGACTAGCGGGGGGGGCCAATGAGCAGTTCTTC
>TRBJ2-6|TRBV28|TRBD1|many
CASISDRGGSGANVLTF
TGTGCCAGCATCTCGGACAGGGGTGGATCTGGGGCCAACGTCCTGACTTTC
>TRBJ2-7|TRBV19|NA|many
CASSLTPGPYEQYF
TGTGCCAGTAGCCTCACTCCGGGCCCCTACGAGCAGTACTTC
>TRBJ2-1|TRBV20-1|NA|NA
CSAAPHREEQFF
TGCAGTGCTGCCCCACACCGTGAGGAGCAGTTCTTC
>TRBJ2-7|TRBV30|NA|many
CAWAIGYEQYF
TGTGCCTGGGCCATCGGCTACGAGCAGTACTTC
>TRBJ1-1|TRBV13|NA|many
CASSLNPTEAFF
TGTGCCAGCAGCTTAAATCCCACTGAAGCTTTCTTT
>TRBJ2-2|TRBV2|NA|many
CASIRTTNTGELFF
TGTGCCAGCATCCGGACTACCAACACCGGGGAGCTGTTTTTT
>TRBJ2-7|TRBV30|NA|NA
CAWSLPDSYEQYF
TGTGCCTGGAGCCTCCCCGATTCCTACGAGCAGTACTTC
>TRBJ2-5|TRBV11-1|NA|many
CASSSGGETQYF
TGTGCCAGCAGCTCCGGGGGCGAGACCCAGTACTTC
>TRBJ1-1|TRBV6-1|NA|NA
CASKPRGRPEAFF
TGTGCCAGCAAGCCCCGGGGGAGGCCTGAAGCTTTCTTT
>TRBJ1-4|TRBV7-6|TRBD1|few
CASSPLTGREKLFF
TGTGCCAGCAGCCCCTTGACAGGGAGGGAAAAACTGTTTTTT
>TRBJ1-5|TRBV5-1|NA|few
CASSLHGTRDQPQHF
TGCGCCAGCAGCTTACATGGGACACGAGATCAGCCCCAGCATTTT
>TRBJ2-2|TRBV20-1|TRBD1|many
CSARAQGVTGELFF
TGCAGTGCTAGAGCGCAGGGGGTGACCGGGGAGCTGTTTTTT
>TRBJ1-4|TRBV6-6|TRBD1|many
CASILDRGGEKLFF
TGTGCCAGCATCCTGGACAGGGGTGGGGAAAAACTGTTTTTT
>TRBJ2-1|TRBV27|NA|medium-sized
CASSLVGTGYNEQFF
TGTGCCAGCAGTCTGGTCGGGACCGGCTACAATGAGCAGTTCTTC
>TRBJ2-1|TRBV6-6|NA|many
CASSYDGPPYNEQFF
TGTGCCAGCAGTTACGACGGTCCACCTTACAATGAGCAGTTCTTC
>TRBJ2-1|TRBV5-1|TRBD1|many
CASSLALDRDEQFF
TGCGCCAGCAGCTTGGCCCTCGACAGGGATGAGCAGTTCTTC
>TRBJ1-6|TRBV9|TRBD1|many
CATAQGAGSPLHF
TGTGCCACCGCACAGGGGGCGGGTTCACCCCTCCACTTT
>TRBJ2-2|TRBV11-2|NA|few
CASTPRPSGVTGEPFF
TGTGCCAGCACCCCCCGTCCCTCGGGGGTCACCGGGGAGCCGTTTTTT
>TRBJ1-5|TRBV5-6|TRBD1|few
CASSRTGARGLLYQPQHF
TGTGCCAGCAGCCGGACAGGGGCGCGGGGATTACTCTATCAGCCCCAGCATTTT
>TRBJ1-1|TRBV5-1|NA|many
CASSLEGTATEAFF
TGCGCCAGCAGCTTGGAGGGGACGGCGACTGAAGCTTTCTTT
>TRBJ2-7|TRBV14|TRBD2|many
CASSQLPSGTRYEQYF
TGTGCCAGCAGCCAACTCCCTAGCGGGACCCGCTACGAGCAGTACTTC
>TRBJ1-1|TRBV18|NA|few
CAGSPRQRNTEAFF
TGTGCCGGCTCACCACGCCAGAGGAACACTGAAGCTTTCTTT
>TRBJ2-5|TRBV12-3/TRBV12-4|NA|many
CASSLVGGETQYF
TGTGCCAGCAGTTTGGTGGGGGGAGAGACCCAGTACTTC
>TRBJ2-7|TRBV5-1|TRBD2|NA
CASSFTGGGESSYEQYF
TGCGCCAGCAGCTTCACCGGGGGGGGAGAGAGCTCCTACGAGCAGTACTTC
>TRBJ2-1|TRBV30|TRBD2|NA
CAYQRGGPYNEQHF
TGTGCCTATCAGCGGGGGGGGCCTTACAATGAGCAGCACTTC
>TRBJ1-4|TRBV6-2/TRBV6-3|NA|NA
CASSSGAGTNEKLFF
TGTGCCAGCAGTTCCGGCGCTGGAACTAATGAAAAACTGTTTTTT
>TRBJ2-1|TRBV4-1|NA|many
CASSHLRGEQFF
TGCGCCAGCAGCCATCTGCGGGGTGAGCAGTTCTTC
>TRBJ2-3|TRBV9|TRBD2|many
CASSVDTSGLTDTQYF
TGTGCCAGCAGCGTAGACACTAGCGGACTCACAGATACGCAGTATTTT
>TRBJ1-5|TRBV27|NA|NA
CASSRTGNQPQHF
TGTGCCAGCAGCCGGACGGGCAATCAGCCCCAGCATTTT
>TRBJ2-5|TRBV20-1|TRBD1|many
CSARTGRETQYF
TGCAGTGCCAGGACAGGGAGAGAGACCCAGTACTTC
>TRBJ1-1|TRBV29-1|NA|many
CSVAWGGNTEAFF
TGCAGCGTTGCTTGGGGGGGGAACACTGAAGCTTTCTTT
>TRBJ2-1|TRBV6-6|TRBD1|many
CASSSNRGNEQFF
TGTGCCAGCAGTAGCAACAGGGGCAATGAGCAGTTCTTC
>TRBJ2-1|TRBV20-1|NA|many
CSASIGTIYNEQFF
TGCAGTGCTAGCATCGGGACAATATACAATGAGCAGTTCTTC